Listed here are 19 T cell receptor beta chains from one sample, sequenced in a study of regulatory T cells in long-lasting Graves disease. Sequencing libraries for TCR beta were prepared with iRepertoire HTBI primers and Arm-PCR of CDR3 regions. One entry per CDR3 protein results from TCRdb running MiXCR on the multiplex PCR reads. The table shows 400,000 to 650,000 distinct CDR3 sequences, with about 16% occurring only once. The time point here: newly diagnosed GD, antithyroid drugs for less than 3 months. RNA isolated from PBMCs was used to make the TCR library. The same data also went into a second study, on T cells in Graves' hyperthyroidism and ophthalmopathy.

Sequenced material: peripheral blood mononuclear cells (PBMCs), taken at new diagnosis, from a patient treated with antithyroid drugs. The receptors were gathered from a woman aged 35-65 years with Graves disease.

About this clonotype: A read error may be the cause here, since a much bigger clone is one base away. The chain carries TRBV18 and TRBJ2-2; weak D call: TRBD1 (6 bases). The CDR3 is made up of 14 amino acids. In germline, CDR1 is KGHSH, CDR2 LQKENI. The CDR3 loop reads CASSNQDSTEELFF. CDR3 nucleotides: TGTGCCAGCTCAAATCAGGACAGCACCGAGGAGCTGTTTTTT.

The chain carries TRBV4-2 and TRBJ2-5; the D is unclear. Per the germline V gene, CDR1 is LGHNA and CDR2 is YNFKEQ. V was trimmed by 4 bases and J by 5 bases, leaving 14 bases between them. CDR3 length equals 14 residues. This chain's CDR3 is CASSPSDQRETQYF. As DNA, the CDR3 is TGTGCCAGCAGCCCGAGCGACCAGAGGGAGACCCAGTACTTC.

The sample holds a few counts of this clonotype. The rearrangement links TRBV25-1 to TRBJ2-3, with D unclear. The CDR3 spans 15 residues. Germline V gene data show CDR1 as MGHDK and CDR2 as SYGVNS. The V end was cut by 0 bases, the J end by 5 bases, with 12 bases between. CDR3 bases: TGTGCCAGCAGTGAATATGGGGTCTCTATAGATACGCAGTATTTT. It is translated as CASSEYGVSIDTQYF.

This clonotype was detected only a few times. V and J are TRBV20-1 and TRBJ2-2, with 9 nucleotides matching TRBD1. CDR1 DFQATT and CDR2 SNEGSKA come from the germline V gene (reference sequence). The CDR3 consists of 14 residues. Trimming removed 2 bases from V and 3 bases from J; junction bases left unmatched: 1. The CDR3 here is CSARTGGDTGELFF. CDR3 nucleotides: TGCAGTGCTAGAACAGGGGGCGACACCGGGGAGCTGTTTTTT.

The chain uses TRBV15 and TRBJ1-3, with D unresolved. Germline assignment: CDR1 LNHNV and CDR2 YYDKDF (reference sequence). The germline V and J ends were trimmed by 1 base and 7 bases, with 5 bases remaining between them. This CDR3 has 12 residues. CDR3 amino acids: CATSRVRNTIYF. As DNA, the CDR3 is TGTGCCACCAGCAGAGTTAGGAACACCATATATTTT.

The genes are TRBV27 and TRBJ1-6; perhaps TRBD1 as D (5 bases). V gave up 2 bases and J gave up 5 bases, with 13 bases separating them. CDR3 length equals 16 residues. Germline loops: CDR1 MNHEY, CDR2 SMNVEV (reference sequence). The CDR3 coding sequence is TGTGCCAGCAGTTTAGGGCGGACAATTAATAATTCACCCCTCCACTTT. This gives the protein CASSLGRTINNSPLHF.

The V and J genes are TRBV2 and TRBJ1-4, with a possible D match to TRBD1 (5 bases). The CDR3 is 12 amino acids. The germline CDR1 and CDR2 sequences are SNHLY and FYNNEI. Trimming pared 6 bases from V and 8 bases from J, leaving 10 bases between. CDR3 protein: CASRGETEKLFF. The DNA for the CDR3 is TGTGCCAGCAGGGGGGAAACCGAAAAACTGTTTTTT.

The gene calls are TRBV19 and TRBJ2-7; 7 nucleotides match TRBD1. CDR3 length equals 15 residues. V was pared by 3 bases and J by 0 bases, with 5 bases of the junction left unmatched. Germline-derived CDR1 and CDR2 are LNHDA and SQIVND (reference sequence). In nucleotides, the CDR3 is TGTGCCAGTAGTATCCAGGGGGTAAGCTCCTACGAGCAGTACTTC. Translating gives CASSIQGVSSYEQYF.

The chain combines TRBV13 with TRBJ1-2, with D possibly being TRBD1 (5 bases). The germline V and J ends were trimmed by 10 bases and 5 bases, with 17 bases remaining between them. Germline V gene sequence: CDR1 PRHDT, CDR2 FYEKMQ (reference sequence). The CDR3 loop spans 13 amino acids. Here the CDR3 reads CATDGGVEYGYTF. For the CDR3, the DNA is TGTGCCACCGACGGGGGGGTTGAGTATGGCTACACCTTC.

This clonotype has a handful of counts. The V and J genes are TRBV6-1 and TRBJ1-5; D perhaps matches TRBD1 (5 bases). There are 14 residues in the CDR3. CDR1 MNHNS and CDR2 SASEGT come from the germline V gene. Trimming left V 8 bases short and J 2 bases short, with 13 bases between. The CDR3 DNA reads TGTGCCAGCGTAGGGGCGTCGGGCAATCAGCCCCAGCATTTT. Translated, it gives CASVGASGNQPQHF.

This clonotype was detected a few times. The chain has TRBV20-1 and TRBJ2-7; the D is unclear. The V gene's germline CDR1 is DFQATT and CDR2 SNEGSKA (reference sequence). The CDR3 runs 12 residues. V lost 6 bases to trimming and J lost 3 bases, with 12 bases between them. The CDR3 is CSARDMRYEQYF. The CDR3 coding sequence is TGCAGTGCGCGTGACATGCGCTACGAGCAGTACTTC.

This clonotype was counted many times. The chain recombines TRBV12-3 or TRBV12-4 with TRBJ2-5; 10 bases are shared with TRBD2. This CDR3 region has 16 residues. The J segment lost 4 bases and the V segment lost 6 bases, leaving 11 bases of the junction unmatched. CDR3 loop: CASSSLAGGLGETQYF. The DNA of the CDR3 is TGTGCCAGCAGCTCCTTAGCGGGGGGTTTGGGAGAGACCCAGTACTTC.

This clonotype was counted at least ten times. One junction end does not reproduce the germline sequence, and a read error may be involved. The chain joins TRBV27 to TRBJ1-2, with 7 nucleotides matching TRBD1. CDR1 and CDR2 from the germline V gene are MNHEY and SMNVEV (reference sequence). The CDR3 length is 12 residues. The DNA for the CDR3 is TGTGCCAGCAGTGACGGGACAGCCAAGCTTTCATTC. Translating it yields CASSDGTAKLSF.

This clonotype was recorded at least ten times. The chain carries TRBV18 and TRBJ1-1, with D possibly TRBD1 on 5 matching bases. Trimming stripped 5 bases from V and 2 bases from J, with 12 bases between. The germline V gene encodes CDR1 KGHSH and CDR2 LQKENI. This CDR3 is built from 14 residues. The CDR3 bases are TGTGCCAGCTCAACCGGGACGTCCAACACTGAAGCTTTCTTT. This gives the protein CASSTGTSNTEAFF. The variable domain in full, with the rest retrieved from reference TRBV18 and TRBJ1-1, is NAGVMQNPRHLVRRRGQEARLRCSPMKGHSHVYWYRQLPEEGLKFMVYLQKENIIDESGMPKERFSAEFPKEGPSILRIQQVVRGDSAAYFCASSTGTSNTEAFFGQGTRLTVV.

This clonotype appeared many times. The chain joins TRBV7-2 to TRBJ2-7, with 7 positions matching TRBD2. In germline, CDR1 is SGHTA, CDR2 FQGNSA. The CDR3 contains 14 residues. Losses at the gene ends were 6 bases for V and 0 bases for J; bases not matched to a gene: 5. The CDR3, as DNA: TGTGCCAGCAGATCAACGGGGGGCTCCTACGAGCAGTACTTC. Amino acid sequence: CASRSTGGSYEQYF.

The CDR3 region is CAWSIHVNQPQHF. CDR3 in DNA: TGTGCCTGGAGTATACATGTAAATCAGCCCCAGCATTTT. The chain has TRBV30 and TRBJ1-5; no clear D. Germline V lookup: CDR1 GTSNPN, CDR2 SVGIG (reference sequence). The CDR3 is made up of 13 amino acids. Trimming cost V 2 bases and J 4 bases, with 9 bases left between them.

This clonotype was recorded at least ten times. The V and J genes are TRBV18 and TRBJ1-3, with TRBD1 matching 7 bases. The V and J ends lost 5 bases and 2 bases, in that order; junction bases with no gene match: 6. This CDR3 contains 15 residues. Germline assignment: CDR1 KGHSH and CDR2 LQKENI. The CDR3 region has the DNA TGTGCCAGCTCATCCAGGGGGTTTACTGGAAACACCATATATTTT. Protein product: CASSSRGFTGNTIYF.

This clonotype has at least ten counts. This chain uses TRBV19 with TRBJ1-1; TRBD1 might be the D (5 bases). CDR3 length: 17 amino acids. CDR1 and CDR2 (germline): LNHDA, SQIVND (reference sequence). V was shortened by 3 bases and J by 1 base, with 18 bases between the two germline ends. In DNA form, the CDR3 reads TGTGCCAGTAGTATCATGGGACGGCTCACGGAGAACACTGAAGCTTTCTTT. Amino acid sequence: CASSIMGRLTENTEAFF.

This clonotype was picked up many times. In DNA, the CDR3 is TGTGCCAGCAGCTTAATCCGGGAGAACACTGAAGCTTTCTTT. This codes for CASSLIRENTEAFF. The J gene is TRBJ1-1, the V gene TRBV11-1; D unresolved. Trimming pared 2 bases from V and 1 base from J, leaving 8 bases between. Germline values: CDR1 SGHAT, CDR2 FQDESV (reference sequence). The CDR3 covers 14 residues.